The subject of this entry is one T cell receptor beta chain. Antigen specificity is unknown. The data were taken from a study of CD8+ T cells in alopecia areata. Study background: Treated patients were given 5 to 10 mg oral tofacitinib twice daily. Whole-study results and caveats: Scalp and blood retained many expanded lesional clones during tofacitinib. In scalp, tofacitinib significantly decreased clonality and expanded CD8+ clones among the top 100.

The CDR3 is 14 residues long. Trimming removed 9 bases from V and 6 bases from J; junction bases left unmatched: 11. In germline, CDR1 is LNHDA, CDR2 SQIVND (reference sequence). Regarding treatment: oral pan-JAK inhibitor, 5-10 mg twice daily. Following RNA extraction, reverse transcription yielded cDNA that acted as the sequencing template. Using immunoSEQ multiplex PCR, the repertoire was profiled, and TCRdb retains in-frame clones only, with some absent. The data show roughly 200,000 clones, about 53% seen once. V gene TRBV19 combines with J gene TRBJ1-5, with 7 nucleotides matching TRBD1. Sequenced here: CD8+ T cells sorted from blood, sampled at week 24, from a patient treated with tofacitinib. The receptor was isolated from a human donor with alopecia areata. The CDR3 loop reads CASGRTGVGQPQHF. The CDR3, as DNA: TGTGCCAGCGGAAGAACAGGGGTTGGTCAGCCCCAGCATTTT.